This T cell receptor beta chain was recorded in a study of PD-1 blockade in classical Hodgkin lymphoma. Each patient's relapse followed autologous stem cell transplantation, and brentuximab vedotin exposure varied. With regard to this clone: The antigen is unknown.

Germline V gene lookup returns CDR1 SEHNR and CDR2 FQNEAQ (reference sequence). This CDR3 is 19 amino acids long. J lost 5 bases, V lost 5 bases, and 18 bases had no gene match. Findings and limits, study-wide: Exclusion removed patients who began nivolumab under 1 year after ASCT. Whereas CD4+ TCR diversity had risen significantly by C4D1, CD8+ TCR diversity had not.

The data were produced by immunoSEQ multiplex PCR, yet TCRdb's version contains in-frame clones alone and is incomplete. The sample includes more than 30,000 clones, 76% of them seen just once. The rearrangement joins TRBV7-9 to TRBJ1-1; 12 nucleotides align to TRBD1. The receptor was derived from a human donor with classical Hodgkin lymphoma. This specimen consisted of peripheral blood mononuclear cells (PBMCs), obtained before the second cycle of nivolumab. The CDR3 spells CASSLGTGGDRLGGTEAFF. As DNA, the CDR3 is TGTGCCAGCAGCCTCGGGACAGGGGGCGATCGTCTCGGTGGTACTGAAGCTTTCTTT.